The clone carrying this T cell receptor beta chain occurred a few times. Its antigen is unidentified. Clinical symptoms, serum thyroxine, TRAb, thyroid ultrasound and orbital computed tomography determined diagnosis. The data were obtained in a study of Graves' ophthalmopathy and Graves' hyperthyroidism. From RNA, the CDR3 regions of TCR beta chains were amplified and sequenced. Second-round multiplex PCR followed a first-round RT-PCR using HTBI primers. TCRdb redid the calling of the multiplex PCR reads with MiXCR, one entry per CDR3 protein. The repertoire has about 480,000 distinct CDR3 sequences, approximately 15% of them found once; the top ten carry 8% to 10%. Study-level points and caveats: Blood also held most thyroid clonotypes expanded above 0.001 frequency.

This CDR3 is 15 amino acids long. J gave up 7 bases and V 4 bases, and 6 bases lay outside the gene matches. CDR1 is LGHDT, CDR2 YNNKEL, per germline (reference sequence). V gene TRBV3-1 combines with J gene TRBJ1-6; TRBD1 matches 8 bases. Sample: blood. The receptor comes from a woman aged 25 to 39 with Graves' ophthalmopathy. The CDR3 sequence: CASSPRTGRNSPLHF. DNA for the CDR3: TGTGCCAGCAGCCCAAGGACAGGGCGGAATTCACCCCTCCACTTT.